A selection of T cell receptor beta chains follows, all from one sample in a study of T cell responses to AZD1222 COVID-19 vaccine. Assay used: immunoSEQ multiplex PCR; TCRdb lists only in-frame clones, some missing. Of 100,000 to 150,000 clones listed, around 87% are singletons. The sample consisted of peripheral blood, taken on day 0 of AZD1222 vaccination. The receptors were gathered from an adult in good health. The CDR3 runs from the conserved cysteine through the conserved F or W. A D gene is named only where the DNA matches it firmly.

j_gene,v_gene,d_gene,CDR3nt,CDR3aa
TRBJ2-3,TRBV30,.,TGTGCCTGGGGGAGCACAGATACGCAGTATTTT,CAWGSTDTQYF
TRBJ2-7,TRBV7-9,.,TGTGCCAGCAGCTTAGGGTGGGGCGAGAATAGCTACGAGCAGTACTTC,CASSLGWGENSYEQYF
TRBJ2-1,TRBV12-3/TRBV12-4,.,TGTGCCAGCAGTAGACAGGCGAACAATGAGCAGTTCTTC,CASSRQANNEQFF
TRBJ2-4,TRBV18,.,TGTGCCAGCTCACCAAGTTCCGGGGGGCGGGACATTCAGTACTTC,CASSPSSGGRDIQYF
TRBJ2-1,TRBV5-5,TRBD1,TGTGCCAGCAGCTTGACAGGGGACAATGAGCAGTTCTTC,CASSLTGDNEQFF
TRBJ1-3,TRBV9,.,TGTGCCAGCAGCTTGACCGGATACTCTGGAAACACCATATATTTT,CASSLTGYSGNTIYF
TRBJ1-3,TRBV12-5,TRBD1,TGTGCTAGTCGGCGGACAGGGGGTTCTGGAAACACCATATATTTT,CASRRTGGSGNTIYF
TRBJ1-4,TRBV10-2,TRBD1,TGCGCCAGCGGATCTCGGGACAGGGTTAATGAAAAACTGTTTTTT,CASGSRDRVNEKLFF
TRBJ2-5,TRBV4-1,.,TGCGCCAGCAGCCAAGGGCTCGAGGAGACCCAGTACTTC,CASSQGLEETQYF
TRBJ1-4,TRBV6-5,.,TGTGCCAGCAGTTACGACCGGTATGAAAAACTGTTTTTT,CASSYDRYEKLFF